This T cell receptor beta chain emerged from a study of blood T cell repertoires in COVID-19. Study summary: T cells, B-cell-depleted T cells, or PBMCs supplied cDNA or gDNA.

Generated by immunoSEQ multiplex PCR, the TCRdb table keeps only in-frame clones and is missing some. The repertoire holds a few hundred thousand clones, with 89% as singletons. CDR1 and CDR2 from the germline V gene are SEHNR and FQNEAQ (reference sequence). CDR3 length: 18 amino acids. The Seattle patients, enrolled during active infection, were followed longitudinally. Remarks on this clone: A junction boundary mismatches the germline segment, possibly from a read error.

This TCR was recovered from a woman in her 30s with COVID-19, enrolled during active disease. Material: peripheral blood. This chain joins TRBV7-9 and TRBJ2-2, with D perhaps being TRBD1 or TRBD2 (5 bases each). CDR3 sequence (DNA): TGTGCCAGCACCTTAGGGGTAGCGATGCGTTTGAACACCGGGGAGCTGTTTTTT. As protein: CASTLGVAMRLNTGELFF.